The 20 T cell receptor beta chains listed next were all sequenced from one sample in a study of blood T cells in healthy people across ages. A second PCR of about 7 to 12 cycles used a sample-barcoded 5' primer and a J-beta primer mix. MiXCR, run by TCRdb on the 5' RACE reads, gives a single entry per CDR3 protein. The table includes some 930,000 distinct CDR3 sequences, about 28% detected once. Another study also made use of these data, one on T cells of mothers and their children.

The sample comprised blood. These receptors all stem from a woman aged 40-49 years in good health.

This clonotype was seen a handful of times. This probably arose from a read error, given a far larger clone one base away. This chain uses TRBV9 with TRBJ2-3; D is uncertain. CDR1 is SGDLS, CDR2 YYNGEE, per germline. V lost 0 bases and J lost 4, with 3 bases in between. This CDR3 is built from 12 residues. CDR3 nucleotides: TGTGCCAGCAGCGTAGCTTCAGATACGCAGTATTTT. Translated, it gives CASSVASDTQYF.

The sample holds many counts of this clonotype. V is TRBV3-1 and J is TRBJ2-1, with 9 nucleotides matching TRBD1. Losses at the gene ends were 7 bases for V and 3 bases for J; bases not matched to a gene: 7. Germline assignment: CDR1 LGHDT and CDR2 YNNKEL (reference sequence). The CDR3 is made up of 15 amino acids. Written as DNA, the CDR3 is TGTGCCAGCACCTCGACAGGGGGAGTCTACAATGAGCAGTTCTTC. This gives the protein CASTSTGGVYNEQFF.

The chain recombines TRBV7-2 with TRBJ1-5; no definite D call. With 2 bases removed from V and 1 base from J, the gap between germline ends came to 6 bases. The V gene's germline CDR1 is SGHTA and CDR2 FQGNSA. This CDR3 has 14 residues. The CDR3 nucleotides read TGTGCCAGCAGCTTACAGAGGAGCAATCAGCCCCAGCATTTT. The encoded protein is CASSLQRSNQPQHF.

The chain has TRBV27 and TRBJ2-1; D uncertain. V gave up 4 bases and J gave up 5 bases, with 6 bases separating them. This CDR3 is built from 12 residues. The germline V gene encodes CDR1 MNHEY and CDR2 SMNVEV (reference sequence). CDR3 in DNA: TGTGCCAGCAGTTATCCGGACAATGAGCAGTTCTTC. It yields the protein CASSYPDNEQFF.

In its sample, this clonotype was seen a few times. The chain has TRBV6-5 and TRBJ1-5, with D perhaps matching TRBD1 (6 bases). V was pared by 6 bases and J by 6 bases, with 12 bases between. This CDR3 has 13 residues. Germline lookup yields CDR1 MNHEY and CDR2 SVGAGI. The CDR3 DNA is TGTGCCAGCAGACAGGGAACAAGTCAGCCCCAGCATTTT. Its translation: CASRQGTSQPQHF.

The chain carries TRBV24-1 and TRBJ2-5, with a tentative D call TRBD1 (6 bases). The ends were cut back, 5 bases at V and 3 bases at J, with 9 bases in the middle. Germline V gene lookup returns CDR1 KGHDR and CDR2 SFDVKD. This CDR3 comprises 13 residues. Here the CDR3 reads CATSGQGKETQYF. In nucleotides, the CDR3 is TGTGCCACCAGTGGCCAGGGGAAAGAGACCCAGTACTTC.

The chain couples TRBV7-2 to TRBJ1-1; no definite D call. With 2 bases removed from V and 1 base from J, the gap between germline ends came to 14 bases. The CDR3 covers 16 residues. Germline V gives CDR1 SGHTA, CDR2 FQGNSA. CDR3 sequence reads: CASSLFETARNTEAFF. CDR3 DNA: TGTGCCAGCAGCTTATTCGAGACGGCCCGGAACACTGAAGCTTTCTTT.

CDR3 region: CASSFGPDRTDEKLFF. DNA for the CDR3: TGTGCCAGCAGTTTTGGGCCAGACAGAACCGATGAAAAACTGTTTTTT. V is TRBV28 and J is TRBJ1-4; perhaps TRBD1 as D (5 bases). The CDR3 loop spans 16 amino acids. From germline, CDR1 is MDHEN and CDR2 SYDVKM. V lost 3 bases and J lost 6, with 17 bases in between.

This clonotype was counted at least ten times. The J gene is TRBJ1-1, the V gene TRBV5-1; D not certain. The CDR3 has 13 residues. Germline CDR1 reads SGHRS; CDR2 reads YFSETQ. Trimming took off 4 bases at V and 3 bases at J, with 10 bases between the two ends. The CDR3 here is CASSVSWDTEAFF. The CDR3 DNA follows: TGCGCCAGCAGCGTCTCGTGGGACACTGAAGCTTTCTTT.

For this clonotype: An end of the junction differs from the germline gene, which may be a read error. The rearrangement joins TRBV20-1 to TRBJ1-2; TRBD1 might be the D (5 bases). The CDR3 length is 15 residues. The germline V gene has CDR1 DFQATT and CDR2 SNEGSKA (reference sequence). CDR3 loop: CSARDYRGAGNGNTF. The CDR3 nucleotides are TGCAGTGCTAGAGATTATCGAGGGGCGGGGAATGGCAACACCTTC.

This clonotype was found many times. The CDR3 coding sequence is TGTGCCAGCAGTTTGGACAGGGGGCCCACGGAGACCCAGTACTTC. It encodes CASSLDRGPTETQYF. This sequence joins TRBV6-4 and TRBJ2-5; 11 nucleotides match TRBD1. CDR3 length: 15 amino acids. Germline CDR1 MRHNA, CDR2 SNTAGT. The ends lost 5 bases at V and 5 bases at J; junction bases unmatched: 7.

The chain uses TRBV6-1 and TRBJ2-7; D not resolved. From germline, CDR1 is MNHNS and CDR2 SASEGT. Trimming cost V 6 bases and J 3 bases, with 12 bases left between them. This CDR3 contains 13 residues. CDR3 residues: CASSKHANYEQYF. CDR3 nucleotides: TGTGCCAGCAGCAAACACGCAAACTACGAGCAGTACTTC.

The gene calls are TRBV4-3 and TRBJ2-7; possibly TRBD2 for D (5 bases). The V end was cut by 1 base, the J end by 5 bases, with 18 bases between. Germline-derived CDR1 and CDR2 are LGHNA and YSLEER. The CDR3 covers 16 residues. CDR3 sequence: CASSQGRKLRRNEQYF. CDR3 DNA sequence: TGCGCCAGCAGCCAAGGAAGAAAGCTAAGGAGGAACGAGCAGTACTTC.

This chain joins TRBV4-2 and TRBJ2-3, with 10 bases matching TRBD2. Germline V gene data show CDR1 as LGHNA and CDR2 as YNFKEQ. V was pared by 2 bases and J by 9 bases, with 8 bases of the junction left unmatched. This CDR3 comprises 15 residues. CDR3 sequence reads: CASSQNLAGVMTQYF. The CDR3 coding sequence is TGTGCCAGCAGCCAAAATCTAGCGGGAGTGATGACGCAGTATTTT.

This clonotype was detected ten times or more. The chain combines TRBV12-3 or TRBV12-4 with TRBJ2-1, with 14 bases identical to TRBD2. Trimming removed 6 bases from V and 7 bases from J; junction bases left unmatched: 20. The CDR3 covers 20 residues. This chain's CDR3 is CASSGTSGGRPKLWANEQFF. The DNA for the CDR3 is TGTGCCAGCAGCGGGACTAGCGGGGGCCGACCGAAATTGTGGGCGAATGAGCAGTTCTTC.

This clonotype was observed a few times. The chain recombines TRBV7-9 with TRBJ2-5, with D perhaps assigned TRBD1 or TRBD2 (5 bases each). This CDR3 has 15 residues. Trimming shortened V by 0 bases and J by 5 bases, and 13 bases separated the two germline ends. Germline CDR1 and CDR2: SEHNR and FQNEAQ (reference sequence). Written as DNA, the CDR3 is TGTGCCAGCAGCTTAGCGCAAGGGGAGAGGGAGACCCAGTACTTC. Translation gives CASSLAQGERETQYF.

This clonotype was detected only a few times. The V call is TRBV6-5, the J call TRBJ1-1; possible D gene TRBD1, 5 bases. Germline V gene sequence: CDR1 MNHEY, CDR2 SVGAGI. The CDR3 has 15 amino acids. V was trimmed by 5 bases and J by 4 bases, leaving 17 bases between them. Here the CDR3 DNA reads TGTGCCAGCAGTGAATGGGGGACCGGTCGCACTGAAGCTTTCTTT. Amino acids: CASSEWGTGRTEAFF.

This clonotype occurred a few times. In DNA form, the CDR3 reads TGTGCCAGCAGTTCACAAATTAATGAAAAACTGTTTTTT. It is translated as CASSSQINEKLFF. This sequence joins TRBV7-2 and TRBJ1-4; D is unclear. Between the trimmed V and J ends, which lost 6 bases and 4 bases, there was a span of 9 bases. CDR3 length: 13 residues. Germline V gene lookup returns CDR1 SGHTA and CDR2 FQGNSA.

This clonotype was found many times. V gene TRBV6-1 combines with J gene TRBJ2-5, with unresolved D. CDR3 length: 12 amino acids. Trimming removed 4 bases from V and 4 bases from J, with 7 bases in between. CDR1 MNHNS and CDR2 SASEGT come from the germline V gene. The CDR3 loop is CASSGGGETQYF. CDR3 bases: TGTGCCAGCAGTGGGGGTGGAGAGACCCAGTACTTC.

The rearrangement links TRBV6-2 or TRBV6-3 to TRBJ1-2; D is perhaps TRBD1 (5 bases). V was clipped by 0 bases and J by 7 bases, with 18 bases between them. Germline CDR1 reads MNHEY; CDR2 reads SVGEGT. The CDR3 has 16 amino acids. The CDR3 DNA sequence: TGTGCCAGCAGTTACTCCGGGGCCCGGGGGATCGGTGGCTACACCTTC. This sequence encodes CASSYSGARGIGGYTF.